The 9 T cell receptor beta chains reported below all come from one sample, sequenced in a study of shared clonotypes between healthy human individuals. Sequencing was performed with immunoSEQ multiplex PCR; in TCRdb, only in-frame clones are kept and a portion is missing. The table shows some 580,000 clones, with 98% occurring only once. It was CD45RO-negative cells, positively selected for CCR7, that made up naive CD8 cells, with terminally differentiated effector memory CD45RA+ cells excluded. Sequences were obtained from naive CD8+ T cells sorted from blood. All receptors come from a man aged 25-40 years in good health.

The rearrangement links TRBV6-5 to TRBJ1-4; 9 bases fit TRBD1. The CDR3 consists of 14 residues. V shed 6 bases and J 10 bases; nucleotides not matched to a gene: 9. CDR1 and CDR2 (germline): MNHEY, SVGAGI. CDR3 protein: CASRAGQGIGKLFF. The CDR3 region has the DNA TGTGCCAGCAGGGCGGGACAGGGAATCGGAAAACTGTTTTTT.

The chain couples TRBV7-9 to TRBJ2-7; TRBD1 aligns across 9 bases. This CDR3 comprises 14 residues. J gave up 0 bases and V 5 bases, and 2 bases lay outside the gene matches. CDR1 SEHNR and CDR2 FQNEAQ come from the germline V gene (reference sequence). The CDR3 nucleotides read TGTGCCAGCAGCGGACAGGGGAACTCCTACGAGCAGTACTTC. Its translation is CASSGQGNSYEQYF.

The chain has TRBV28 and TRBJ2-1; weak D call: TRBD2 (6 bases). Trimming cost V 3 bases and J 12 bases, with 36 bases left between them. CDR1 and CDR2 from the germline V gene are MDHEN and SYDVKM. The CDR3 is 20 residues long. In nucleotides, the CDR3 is TGTGCCAGCAGTTTCTCGGGACTGGGATTTTTAGCGAGTTTGGATGGAAGGCAGTTCTTC. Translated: CASSFSGLGFLASLDGRQFF.

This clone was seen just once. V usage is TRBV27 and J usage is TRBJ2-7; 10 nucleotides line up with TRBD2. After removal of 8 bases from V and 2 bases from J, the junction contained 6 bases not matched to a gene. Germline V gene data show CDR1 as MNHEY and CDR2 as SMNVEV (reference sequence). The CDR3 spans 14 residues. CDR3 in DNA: TGTGCCAGCGGTGTAGCGGGAGGTCCCTACGAGCAGTACTTC. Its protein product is CASGVAGGPYEQYF.

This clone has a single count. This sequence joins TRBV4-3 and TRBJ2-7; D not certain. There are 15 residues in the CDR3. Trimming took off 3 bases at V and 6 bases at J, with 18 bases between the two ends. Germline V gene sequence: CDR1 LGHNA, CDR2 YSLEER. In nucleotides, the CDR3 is TGCGCCAGCAGCCAGGATAACTCCCCAGCCTCCGAGCAGTACTTC. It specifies CASSQDNSPASEQYF.

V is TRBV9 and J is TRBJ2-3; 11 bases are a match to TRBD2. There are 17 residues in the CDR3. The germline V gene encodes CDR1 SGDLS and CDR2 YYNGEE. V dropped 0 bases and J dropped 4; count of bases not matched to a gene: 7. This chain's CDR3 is CASSVGTSGSGADTQYF. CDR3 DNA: TGTGCCAGCAGCGTAGGTACTAGCGGGAGTGGGGCAGATACGCAGTATTTT.

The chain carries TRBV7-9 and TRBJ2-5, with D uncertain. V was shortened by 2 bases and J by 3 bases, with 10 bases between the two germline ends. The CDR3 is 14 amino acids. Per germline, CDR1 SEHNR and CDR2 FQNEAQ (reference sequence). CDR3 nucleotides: TGTGCCAGCAGCTTACGGTCCACAGAAGAGACCCAGTACTTC. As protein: CASSLRSTEETQYF.

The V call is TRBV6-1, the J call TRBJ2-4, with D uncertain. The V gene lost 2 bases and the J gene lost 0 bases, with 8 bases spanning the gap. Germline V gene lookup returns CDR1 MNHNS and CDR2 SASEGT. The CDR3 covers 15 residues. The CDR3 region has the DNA TGTGCCAGCAGTGAATTATCCCTAGCCAAAAACATTCAGTACTTC. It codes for CASSELSLAKNIQYF.

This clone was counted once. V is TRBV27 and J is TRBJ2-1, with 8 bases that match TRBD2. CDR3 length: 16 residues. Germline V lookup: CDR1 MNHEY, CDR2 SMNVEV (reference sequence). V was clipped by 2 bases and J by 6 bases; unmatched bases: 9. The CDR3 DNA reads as TGTGCCAGCAGTTTAAGCGGGAGTAGACCATCCAATGAGCAGTTCTTC. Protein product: CASSLSGSRPSNEQFF.